Reported below is one TCR beta chain. The entry originates in a study of blood T cell repertoires in COVID-19. Whole-study context: The United States, Italy and Spain provided the acute and convalescent COVID-19 samples. Nucleic acid was either cDNA or gDNA, and it came from T cells, B-cell-depleted T cells, or PBMCs.

As handled by the study authors: The assay estimated nucleated cells by amplifying reference gene primers. Method: immunoSEQ multiplex PCR; TCRdb's copy keeps in-frame clones and lacks some. That table gives V, J and clone size, and the DNA gave D and trimming. The sample shows 120,000 to 150,000 clones, 85% to 90% of them seen only once. The junction had 14 bases not matched to a gene; V was cut back by 2 bases and J by 3 bases. Germline-derived CDR1 and CDR2 are ENHRY and SYGVKD. This CDR3 contains 18 residues. The specimen was peripheral blood. The clonotype was recovered from a woman between 55 and 75 years old with acute or convalescent COVID-19. This sequence joins TRBV10-3 and TRBJ2-7; 9 nucleotides align to TRBD1. The CDR3 nucleotides are TGTGCCATCAGTGAGGTGGGCTTGGGGGACAGGGTCCTCTACGAGCAGTACTTC. Residues: CAISEVGLGDRVLYEQYF.